Listed below are T cell receptor beta chains from one sample, sequenced in a study of blood T cell repertoires in COVID-19. The method was immunoSEQ multiplex PCR; TCRdb's version includes in-frame clones alone and lacks a portion of them. This sample has about 52,000 clones; under 90% occur once, and the top ten carry 12% to 15%. The sequenced sample was peripheral blood. Receptors were obtained from a man in his 70s with acute or convalescent COVID-19. Both conserved end residues are part of each CDR3. The D gene is left open where the match is weak. Size is stated for part of the rows, as once, few or many counts, or as a class when the clone is expanded.

V gene	J gene	D gene	clone size	CDR3 DNA	CDR3 protein
TRBV4-3	TRBJ1-2	-	-	TGCGCCAGCAGCCAAGGATTAGAGAACTATGGCTACACCTTC	CASSQGLENYGYTF
TRBV19	TRBJ1-1	-	-	TGTGCCAGCCGTATGAGCGGACCTGAAGCTTTCTTT	CASRMSGPEAFF
TRBV7-9	TRBJ2-5	-	-	TGTGCCAGCAGCTTAGGAAACAGGAGGGAGAAGACGGACTTC	CASSLGNRREKTDF
TRBV6-5	TRBJ1-5	TRBD1	-	TGTGCCAGCAGCCGAGGGGGCTACCAGCCCCAGCATTTT	CASSRGGYQPQHF
TRBV4-1	TRBJ1-3	-	-	TGCGCCAGCAGCCTTCGGACGGAGGCCTCTGGAAACACCATATATTTT	CASSLRTEASGNTIYF
TRBV7-2	TRBJ2-2	TRBD2	-	TGTGCCAGCAGCCGGGACCTACTAGCGGGAGACACCGGGGAGCTGTTTTTT	CASSRDLLAGDTGELFF
TRBV11-2	TRBJ2-3	-	-	TGTGCCAGCAGCTTATTATACTCAAAAAAGGATACGCAGTATTTT	CASSLLYSKKDTQYF
TRBV5-1	TRBJ2-7	TRBD2	-	TGCGCCAGCAGCGAACGGACTAGCGGGCGCGAGCAGTACTTC	CASSERTSGREQYF
TRBV18	TRBJ1-2	-	-	TGTGCCAGCTCACCGGACACAGAAGGCTACACCTTC	CASSPDTEGYTF
TRBV2	TRBJ2-7	-	-	TGTGCCAGCAGTGATTTCGGGACCTACGAGCAGTACTTC	CASSDFGTYEQYF
TRBV5-8	TRBJ2-7	-	-	TGTGCCAGCAGCTTAAGTGGGTGGAGCTCCTACGAGCAGTACTTC	CASSLSGWSSYEQYF
TRBV7-2	TRBJ2-5	TRBD2	-	TGTGCCAGCAGCAGCGGGACTTCGGAGACCCAGTACTTC	CASSSGTSETQYF
TRBV19	TRBJ2-1	-	-	TGTGCCAGTCAGGGGATCCCCTACAATGAGCAGTTCTTC	CASQGIPYNEQFF
TRBV14	TRBJ1-2	-	-	TGTGCCAGCAGCCAAGATCGGGGATTGTACGGCTACACCTTC	CASSQDRGLYGYTF
TRBV7-3	TRBJ2-1	-	-	TGTGCCAGCAGCTTACGACAGAGCTCCTACAATGAGCAGTTCTTC	CASSLRQSSYNEQFF
TRBV6-5	TRBJ2-7	-	-	TGTGCCAGCAGTTACCGGTGGGGCAACACCCTTGAGGAGCAGTACTTC	CASSYRWGNTLEEQYF
TRBV5-1	TRBJ1-1	TRBD1	-	TGCGCCAGCAGCTTGGGACAGGGTTACACTGAAGCTTTCTTT	CASSLGQGYTEAFF
TRBV27	TRBJ2-1	-	-	TGTGCCAGCAGTTTTCGGGTGGCGGTGAACTACAATGAGCAGTTCTTC	CASSFRVAVNYNEQFF
TRBV2	TRBJ2-1	-	once	TGTGCCGCGGACGATCTAGCGAGCGATGAGCAGTTCTTC	CAADDLASDEQFF
TRBV19	TRBJ1-5	TRBD1	-	TGTGCCAGTAGTCCCCAGGGGGGACAGAGCAATCAGCCCCAGCATTTT	CASSPQGGQSNQPQHF
TRBV7-9	TRBJ2-2	-	-	TGTGCCAGCACCCTCCCGCTTAAAGGGGGCACCGGGGAGCTGTTTTTT	CASTLPLKGGTGELFF
TRBV6-5	TRBJ2-3	-	-	TGTGCCAGCAGTTACGAGGTCGGGACAGATACGCAGTATTTT	CASSYEVGTDTQYF
TRBV7-8	TRBJ1-2	-	-	TGTGCCAGCAGCTTATGGCAGGACTATGGCTACACCTTC	CASSLWQDYGYTF
TRBV28	TRBJ2-2	TRBD2	-	TGTGCCAGCAGACCTAGCGGGGGGTCCACCGGGGAGCTGTTTTTT	CASRPSGGSTGELFF
TRBV2	TRBJ2-2	-	-	TGTGCCAGCAGTGAATATACCGGGGAGCTGTTTTTT	CASSEYTGELFF
TRBV21-1	TRBJ1-5	-	-	TGTGCCAGCAGCAAAGAGGACAGGCATCAGCCCCAGCATTTT	CASSKEDRHQPQHF
TRBV28	TRBJ1-3	-	-	TGTGCCAGCAGTTTCGGCTCTGGAAACACCATATATTTT	CASSFGSGNTIYF
TRBV28	TRBJ1-6	TRBD1	-	TGTGCCAGCAGGCCTGGGACAGGGGCCCTACCTTCACCCCTCCACTTT	CASRPGTGALPSPLHF
TRBV2	TRBJ2-3	-	few	TGTGCCAGCAGTCGACGGGGGTTGGGAGCAGATACGCAGTATTTT	CASSRRGLGADTQYF